Shown below are 18 T cell receptor beta chains from a single sample sequenced in a study of T-cell memory formation after mild COVID-19. TCRdb redid the calling of the 5' RACE reads with MiXCR, one entry per CDR3 protein. The data show hundreds of thousands of distinct CDR3 sequences, about 22% seen once. The sample comprised PBMCs or a T cell subset sorted from them (not recorded which). The source of these receptors is an adult woman who had mild COVID-19 (a few samples of this study predate the infection). Cell type and time point are not known.

The chain is built from TRBV5-3 and TRBJ1-4; D may be TRBD1 (6 bases). TRBV5-3 is an open reading frame, and its role is uncertain. The CDR3 consists of 15 residues. Trimming stripped 0 bases from V and 7 bases from J, with 13 bases between. Here the CDR3 DNA reads TGTGCCAGAAGCTTGGAATCGGACAGTGGTGAAAAACTGTTTTTT. As protein: CARSLESDSGEKLFF.

The rearrangement uses TRBV7-2 and TRBJ2-1; D remains ambiguous. Germline CDR1 reads SGHTA; CDR2 reads FQGNSA. The ends were cut back, 3 bases at V and 4 bases at J, with 10 bases in the middle. The CDR3 is 14 residues long. The CDR3 coding sequence is TGTGCCAGCAGCTTTCCTGGAACGTACAATGAGCAGTTCTTC. Residues: CASSFPGTYNEQFF. Full variable domain (missing parts from reference TRBV7-2 and TRBJ2-1): GAGVSQSPSNKVTEKGKDVELRCDPISGHTALYWYRQSLGQGLEFLIYFQGNSAPDKSGLPSDRFSAERTGGSVSTLTIQRTQQEDSAVYLCASSFPGTYNEQFFGPGTRLTVL.

V usage is TRBV7-8 and J usage is TRBJ2-1; 12 bases line up with TRBD2. CDR3 size: 16 residues. Looked up from germline, CDR1 is SGHVS and CDR2 is FQNEAQ. The junction had 8 bases not matched to a gene; V was cut back by 5 bases and J by 6 bases. CDR3 residues: CASSPLLAGGPNEQFF. CDR3 nucleotides: TGTGCCAGCAGCCCTTTACTAGCGGGAGGCCCCAATGAGCAGTTCTTC.

The chain joins TRBV4-1 to TRBJ2-3; 9 nucleotides line up with TRBD1. CDR1 is MGHRA and CDR2 is YSYEKL in the germline V gene. V lost 4 bases and J lost 2; bases outside the gene matches: 4. The CDR3 is 15 amino acids. CDR3 coding DNA: TGCGCCAGCAGCCCCGAACAGGGGGCCACAGATACGCAGTATTTT. This codes for CASSPEQGATDTQYF.

This clonotype was recorded many times. The junction and the germline gene differ at one end; a read error may be behind it. The chain employs TRBV12-3 or TRBV12-4 and TRBJ2-5, with 8 bases that match TRBD1. The CDR3 has 14 residues. CDR3 nucleotide sequence: TGCGCCAGCAGCCTAGGGACAGGCCAAGAGACCCAGTACTTC. Its translation is CASSLGTGQETQYF.

This clonotype was picked up a small number of times. This chain links TRBV4-2 with TRBJ1-4; no clear D gene. The CDR3 spans 11 residues. Germline lookup yields CDR1 LGHNA and CDR2 YNFKEQ. V dropped 0 bases and J dropped 12 bases, with 5 bases sitting between them. The CDR3 DNA reads as TGTGCCAGCAGCCAAGATACCCAACTGTTTTTT. Translating gives CASSQDTQLFF.

This clonotype was recorded only once. V is TRBV6-4 and J is TRBJ1-6; D is unclear. Germline CDR1 is MRHNA and CDR2 is SNTAGT. The CDR3 is 13 residues long. V lost 8 bases and J 7 bases, leaving 12 bases between the germline ends. The CDR3 here is CASSLRLNSPLHF. DNA of the CDR3: TGTGCCAGCTCCCTCCGCCTAAATTCACCCCTCCACTTT.

The rearrangement uses TRBV5-1 and TRBJ1-2; TRBD1 is a possible D gene (5 bases). The CDR3 is made up of 14 amino acids. V gave up 3 bases and J gave up 7 bases, with 16 bases separating them. Per the germline V gene, CDR1 is SGHRS and CDR2 is YFSETQ. The CDR3 DNA reads TGCGCCAGCAGCTCTTCGGCAGGGATCGGTGGCTACACCTTC. This sequence encodes CASSSSAGIGGYTF. The whole variable domain, remainder taken from reference TRBV5-1 and TRBJ1-2, is KAGVTQTPRYLIKTRGQQVTLSCSPISGHRSVSWYQQTPGQGLQFLFEYFSETQRNKGNFPGRFSGRQFSNSRSEMNVSTLELGDSALYLCASSSSAGIGGYTFGSGTRLTVV.

There are many counts of this clonotype. This chain joins TRBV4-1 and TRBJ2-3, with D perhaps TRBD2 (5 bases). CDR1 MGHRA and CDR2 YSYEKL come from the germline V gene. The CDR3 extends over 16 amino acids. The ends were cut back, 0 bases at V and 1 base at J, with 11 bases in the middle. The CDR3 DNA sequence: TGCGCCAGCAGCCAAGAAGAACGGGGTGGCACAGATACGCAGTATTTT. Its protein is CASSQEERGGTDTQYF.

In this sample, this clonotype turned up a few times. V is TRBV5-1 and J is TRBJ2-1; TRBD2 agrees at 7 bases. The germline V gene has CDR1 SGHRS and CDR2 YFSETQ. Germline trimming cut 3 bases from V and 2 bases from J; bases unmatched to any gene: 17. The CDR3 loop spans 19 amino acids. The CDR3 reads CASSYGGGPIGRAYNEQFF. CDR3 in DNA: TGCGCCAGCAGCTATGGCGGGGGACCTATAGGAAGGGCCTACAATGAGCAGTTCTTC.

This clonotype was found a few times. This chain connects TRBV12-3 or TRBV12-4 to TRBJ2-1; D may match TRBD1 or TRBD2 (5 bases each). There are 18 residues in the CDR3. Trimming left V 0 bases short and J 8 bases short, with 23 bases between. The CDR3 sequence is CASSLALEPGRSIYEQFF. The DNA of the CDR3 is TGTGCCAGCAGTTTAGCCTTAGAACCGGGACGTTCTATATATGAGCAGTTCTTC.

This clonotype was found many times. The rearrangement uses TRBV5-1 and TRBJ1-3; 7 nucleotides line up with TRBD1. The CDR3 totals 16 residues. Germline values: CDR1 SGHRS, CDR2 YFSETQ. Trimming took 3 bases from V and 2 from J; bases not matched to a gene: 8. The CDR3 sequence: CASSYTGASAGNTIYF. The CDR3 DNA follows: TGCGCCAGCAGCTATACAGGGGCCTCCGCTGGAAACACCATATATTTT. Filled out from reference TRBV5-1 and TRBJ1-3, the complete variable domain reads KAGVTQTPRYLIKTRGQQVTLSCSPISGHRSVSWYQQTPGQGLQFLFEYFSETQRNKGNFPGRFSGRQFSNSRSEMNVSTLELGDSALYLCASSYTGASAGNTIYFGEGSWLTVV.

The V call is TRBV6-2 or TRBV6-3, the J call TRBJ2-7; 8 bases line up with TRBD2. The CDR3 loop spans 13 amino acids. Germline lookup yields CDR1 MNHEY and CDR2 SVGEGT. Trimming at V came to 6 bases and at J to 3 bases, leaving 4 bases not matched to a gene. CDR3 DNA sequence: TGTGCCAGCAGCGAAGCGGGAGTCTACGAGCAGTACTTC. Translation gives CASSEAGVYEQYF.

The chain combines TRBV5-1 with TRBJ2-1, with D perhaps matching TRBD2 (6 bases). The CDR3 totals 14 residues. Germline CDR1 and CDR2: SGHRS and YFSETQ. Between the trimmed V and J ends, which lost 7 bases and 0 bases, there was a span of 11 bases. CDR3 region: CASHLEGSYNEQFF. The CDR3 DNA follows: TGCGCCAGCCACTTGGAGGGCTCCTACAATGAGCAGTTCTTC.

V is TRBV4-3 and J is TRBJ2-7; D is uncertain. The CDR3 length is 14 residues. Germline assignment: CDR1 LGHNA and CDR2 YSLEER. Trimming removed 1 base from V and 2 bases from J, with 9 bases in between. CDR3 residues: CASSQVGGAYEQYF. The CDR3 DNA is TGCGCCAGCAGCCAAGTGGGTGGAGCCTACGAGCAGTACTTC.

This clonotype occurred a few times. The chain couples TRBV30 to TRBJ2-4; D is perhaps TRBD1 or TRBD2 (5 bases each). V was clipped by 6 bases and J by 7 bases, with 13 bases between them. The CDR3 contains 12 residues. From germline, CDR1 is GTSNPN and CDR2 SVGIG (reference sequence). CDR3 nucleotide sequence: TGTGCCTGTGAACTACGGGGCAACATTCAGTACTTC. It codes for CACELRGNIQYF.

The sample holds a few counts of this clonotype. The V and J genes are TRBV12-3 or TRBV12-4 and TRBJ1-3, with 7 bases aligning to TRBD1. Losses at the gene ends were 5 bases for V and 2 bases for J; bases not matched to a gene: 6. CDR3 length: 15 amino acids. The CDR3 loop is CASSRQGGAGNTIYF. The CDR3 bases are TGTGCCAGCAGTCGTCAGGGGGGAGCTGGAAACACCATATATTTT.

V usage is TRBV5-4 and J usage is TRBJ2-2, with TRBD2 identical over 12 bases. CDR1 and CDR2 from the germline V gene are SGHNT and YYREEE (reference sequence). This CDR3 region has 17 residues. J gave up 3 bases and V 0 bases, and 3 bases lay outside the gene matches. Here the CDR3 DNA reads TGTGCCAGCAGCTTGGTGCGACTAGCGGGAGACACCGGGGAGCTGTTTTTT. It yields the protein CASSLVRLAGDTGELFF.